These T cell receptor beta chains were read from a single sample in a study of T cell responses to AZD1222 COVID-19 vaccine. Repertoires were generated with immunoSEQ multiplex PCR, while TCRdb's copy carries only in-frame clones and drops some. This repertoire shows tens of thousands of clones, about 80% found once; its top ten account for more than 13%. The sequenced sample was peripheral blood, obtained 28 days after the second AZD1222 dose. Receptor source: an adult who received the AZD1222 COVID-19 vaccine. Both conserved end residues are part of each CDR3. Each record gives: clone size, J gene, D gene, V gene, CDR3 protein, CDR3 DNA. The D gene is left open where the match is weak. Size is omitted from some rows. Given values are once, few, many or a class for expanded clones.

clone size: .; J gene: TRBJ1-4; D gene: TRBD1; V gene: TRBV5-5; CDR3 protein: CASSLEGERTGGSVKLFF; CDR3 DNA: TGTGCCAGCAGCTTGGAAGGGGAGAGGACAGGGGGCTCTGTAAAACTGTTTTTT
clone size: .; J gene: TRBJ1-1; D gene: .; V gene: TRBV7-9; CDR3 protein: CASSFLAGRLEAFF; CDR3 DNA: TGTGCCAGCAGCTTCCTGGCAGGCCGACTTGAAGCTTTCTTT
clone size: .; J gene: TRBJ1-4; D gene: .; V gene: TRBV6-5; CDR3 protein: CASRTNRDEKLFF; CDR3 DNA: TGTGCCAGCAGAACGAACAGGGATGAAAAACTGTTTTTT
clone size: few; J gene: TRBJ1-5; D gene: .; V gene: TRBV3-1/TRBV3-2; CDR3 protein: CASSQDHRGNQPQHF; CDR3 DNA: TGTGCCAGCAGCCAAGACCACAGGGGCAATCAGCCCCAGCATTTT
clone size: .; J gene: TRBJ1-2; D gene: .; V gene: TRBV7-2; CDR3 protein: CASSRLFYGYTF; CDR3 DNA: TGTGCCAGCAGCCGTCTATTTTATGGCTACACCTTC
clone size: .; J gene: TRBJ1-6; D gene: .; V gene: TRBV5-1; CDR3 protein: CASSLGRVGDSPLHF; CDR3 DNA: TGCGCCAGCAGCTTGGGGCGGGTTGGGGATTCACCCCTCCACTTT
clone size: .; J gene: TRBJ1-2; D gene: .; V gene: TRBV12-5; CDR3 protein: CASASDSYGYTF; CDR3 DNA: TGTGCTAGTGCCTCAGACAGCTATGGCTACACCTTC
clone size: once; J gene: TRBJ1-1; D gene: .; V gene: TRBV10-3; CDR3 protein: CAISEGAGNTEAFF; CDR3 DNA: TGTGCCATCAGTGAGGGGGCGGGGAACACTGAAGCTTTCTTT
clone size: .; J gene: TRBJ2-2; D gene: .; V gene: TRBV4-3; CDR3 protein: CASSQDLQGLKLFF; CDR3 DNA: TGCGCCAGCAGCCAAGATTTACAGGGACTAAAGCTGTTTTTT
clone size: .; J gene: TRBJ1-3; D gene: .; V gene: TRBV11-2; CDR3 protein: CASSLELTAYSGNTIYF; CDR3 DNA: TGTGCCAGCAGCTTAGAGTTGACAGCGTACTCTGGAAACACCATATATTTT
clone size: .; J gene: TRBJ1-4; D gene: .; V gene: TRBV5-5; CDR3 protein: CASSSPGVGANEKLFF; CDR3 DNA: TGTGCCAGCAGCTCCCCAGGGGTTGGAGCTAATGAAAAACTGTTTTTT
clone size: .; J gene: TRBJ1-5; D gene: .; V gene: TRBV12-2; CDR3 protein: CASRGPGQSNQPQHF; CDR3 DNA: TGTGCAAGTCGCGGACCGGGACAGAGCAATCAGCCCCAGCATTTT
clone size: .; J gene: TRBJ2-1; D gene: TRBD2; V gene: TRBV11-2; CDR3 protein: CASSLSSAGAYNEQFF; CDR3 DNA: TGTGCCAGCAGCTTATCCTCAGCGGGGGCCTACAATGAGCAGTTCTTC
clone size: .; J gene: TRBJ1-1; D gene: .; V gene: TRBV19; CDR3 protein: CASSLQGLTEAFF; CDR3 DNA: TGTGCCAGTAGTCTGCAGGGGCTGACTGAAGCTTTCTTT
clone size: .; J gene: TRBJ1-4; D gene: .; V gene: TRBV18; CDR3 protein: CASSKLQNPNEKLFF; CDR3 DNA: TGTGCCAGCTCAAAACTGCAGAACCCTAATGAAAAACTGTTTTTT
clone size: .; J gene: TRBJ2-1; D gene: TRBD2; V gene: TRBV6-1; CDR3 protein: CASSEASGGYNEQFF; CDR3 DNA: TGTGCCAGCAGTGAAGCTAGCGGGGGCTACAATGAGCAGTTCTTC
clone size: .; J gene: TRBJ1-5; D gene: .; V gene: TRBV19; CDR3 protein: CASSMGGLQPQHF; CDR3 DNA: TGTGCCAGTAGTATGGGGGGCCTTCAGCCCCAGCATTTT
clone size: .; J gene: TRBJ2-3; D gene: .; V gene: TRBV6-5; CDR3 protein: CASSYSGSSTDTQYF; CDR3 DNA: TGTGCCAGCAGTTATAGCGGATCTAGCACAGATACGCAGTATTTT
clone size: .; J gene: TRBJ2-3; D gene: .; V gene: TRBV5-1; CDR3 protein: CASTGPTDTQYF; CDR3 DNA: TGCGCCAGCACCGGACCTACAGATACGCAGTATTTT
clone size: .; J gene: TRBJ2-3; D gene: .; V gene: TRBV28; CDR3 protein: CASSSEGTDTQYF; CDR3 DNA: TGTGCCAGCAGCTCCGAGGGGACGGATACGCAGTATTTT
clone size: once; J gene: TRBJ2-1; D gene: TRBD1; V gene: TRBV3-1/TRBV3-2; CDR3 protein: CASSQVGGASYNEQFF; CDR3 DNA: TGTGCCAGCAGCCAGGTAGGGGGCGCCTCCTACAATGAGCAGTTCTTC
clone size: few; J gene: TRBJ2-7; D gene: .; V gene: TRBV7-9; CDR3 protein: CASSSPQGNEQYF; CDR3 DNA: TGTGCCAGCAGCTCGCCTCAGGGGAACGAGCAGTACTTC
clone size: .; J gene: TRBJ1-4; D gene: TRBD1; V gene: TRBV7-2; CDR3 protein: CASSTRQGGGLFF; CDR3 DNA: TGTGCCAGCAGCACCCGACAGGGGGGGGGACTGTTTTTT
clone size: .; J gene: TRBJ1-2; D gene: TRBD1; V gene: TRBV6-5; CDR3 protein: CASSYHDRAGGYTF; CDR3 DNA: TGTGCCAGCAGTTACCATGACAGGGCGGGTGGCTACACCTTC
clone size: .; J gene: TRBJ1-1; D gene: .; V gene: TRBV5-1; CDR3 protein: CASSSTGTQNTEAFF; CDR3 DNA: TGCGCCAGCAGCAGTACCGGGACACAGAACACTGAAGCTTTCTTT
clone size: .; J gene: TRBJ2-2; D gene: TRBD1; V gene: TRBV5-4; CDR3 protein: CASRPDRDTTGELFF; CDR3 DNA: TGTGCCAGCAGACCCGACAGGGATACGACCGGGGAGCTGTTTTTT
clone size: once; J gene: TRBJ2-7; D gene: .; V gene: TRBV7-2; CDR3 protein: CASRTGGQGYEQYF; CDR3 DNA: TGTGCCAGCAGGACTGGTGGGCAGGGCTACGAGCAGTACTTC
clone size: .; J gene: TRBJ1-5; D gene: TRBD1; V gene: TRBV9; CDR3 protein: CASSDGQGLQPQHF; CDR3 DNA: TGTGCCAGCAGCGATGGACAGGGGCTGCAGCCCCAGCATTTT
clone size: .; J gene: TRBJ2-7; D gene: .; V gene: TRBV14; CDR3 protein: CASSQTRRVLGEQYF; CDR3 DNA: TGTGCCAGCAGCCAGACCCGGCGGGTGCTTGGGGAGCAGTACTTC
clone size: once; J gene: TRBJ1-6; D gene: .; V gene: TRBV19; CDR3 protein: CASSIQAGFRYNSPLHF; CDR3 DNA: TGTGCCAGTAGTATACAGGCAGGGTTTCGGTATAATTCACCCCTCCACTTT
clone size: .; J gene: TRBJ2-7; D gene: TRBD2; V gene: TRBV10-2; CDR3 protein: CASSRAGGPYEQYF; CDR3 DNA: TGCGCCAGCAGTAGAGCGGGGGGTCCCTACGAGCAGTACTTC
clone size: .; J gene: TRBJ1-6; D gene: .; V gene: TRBV4-1; CDR3 protein: CASSQFQSSYNSPLHF; CDR3 DNA: TGCGCCAGCAGCCAATTCCAGAGCTCCTATAATTCACCCCTCCACTTT
clone size: .; J gene: TRBJ1-3; D gene: .; V gene: TRBV14; CDR3 protein: CASSQDPAGATGNTIYF; CDR3 DNA: TGTGCCAGCAGCCAAGATCCGGCGGGGGCGACTGGAAACACCATATATTTT
clone size: few; J gene: TRBJ2-4; D gene: .; V gene: TRBV2; CDR3 protein: CASSKGFTALAKNIQYF; CDR3 DNA: TGTGCCAGCAGTAAAGGGTTCACCGCGCTAGCCAAAAACATTCAGTACTTC
clone size: .; J gene: TRBJ1-6; D gene: .; V gene: TRBV19; CDR3 protein: CASSILGSQNSPLHF; CDR3 DNA: TGTGCCAGTAGTATCTTGGGCAGCCAAAATTCACCCCTCCACTTT
clone size: once; J gene: TRBJ2-1; D gene: .; V gene: TRBV30; CDR3 protein: CAWSVKVGEQFF; CDR3 DNA: TGTGCCTGGAGTGTTAAAGTCGGTGAGCAGTTCTTC
clone size: .; J gene: TRBJ2-2; D gene: .; V gene: TRBV2; CDR3 protein: CASLRVATNTGELFF; CDR3 DNA: TGTGCCAGCCTCCGGGTGGCGACGAACACCGGGGAGCTGTTTTTT
clone size: .; J gene: TRBJ1-4; D gene: .; V gene: TRBV7-9; CDR3 protein: CASSPQGEKLFF; CDR3 DNA: TGTGCCAGCAGCCCCCAAGGTGAAAAACTGTTTTTT
clone size: .; J gene: TRBJ1-1; D gene: .; V gene: TRBV15; CDR3 protein: CATSSKIPGNWNTEAFF; CDR3 DNA: TGTGCCACCAGCTCCAAAATACCGGGAAACTGGAACACTGAAGCTTTCTTT
clone size: .; J gene: TRBJ1-6; D gene: .; V gene: TRBV19; CDR3 protein: CASSIYNSPLHF; CDR3 DNA: TGTGCCAGTAGTATTTATAATTCACCCCTCCACTTT
clone size: few; J gene: TRBJ1-4; D gene: .; V gene: TRBV24-1; CDR3 protein: CATSDLQGIEKLFF; CDR3 DNA: TGTGCCACCAGTGATTTACAGGGTATTGAAAAACTGTTTTTT
clone size: .; J gene: TRBJ1-3; D gene: .; V gene: TRBV21-1; CDR3 protein: CASSKEKRGGGNTIYF; CDR3 DNA: TGTGCCAGCAGCAAAGAGAAGCGGGGTGGTGGAAACACCATATATTTT
clone size: .; J gene: TRBJ1-2; D gene: .; V gene: TRBV19; CDR3 protein: CASSISGVGDGYTF; CDR3 DNA: TGTGCCAGTAGTATAAGTGGTGTGGGGGATGGCTACACCTTC
clone size: .; J gene: TRBJ2-1; D gene: .; V gene: TRBV6-2/TRBV6-3; CDR3 protein: CASSQGSGGAGNEQFF; CDR3 DNA: TGTGCCAGCAGTCAGGGATCGGGGGGCGCAGGGAATGAGCAGTTCTTC
clone size: .; J gene: TRBJ2-1; D gene: .; V gene: TRBV14; CDR3 protein: CASSQVSVTSYNEQFF; CDR3 DNA: TGTGCCAGCAGCCAAGTTAGCGTTACCTCCTACAATGAGCAGTTCTTC
clone size: .; J gene: TRBJ1-1; D gene: TRBD1; V gene: TRBV7-6; CDR3 protein: CASSLNRGVLNTEAFF; CDR3 DNA: TGTGCCAGCAGCTTAAACAGGGGGGTTCTGAACACTGAAGCTTTCTTT
clone size: .; J gene: TRBJ2-3; D gene: TRBD2; V gene: TRBV30; CDR3 protein: CAWCRLAGDTQYF; CDR3 DNA: TGTGCCTGGTGCCGACTAGCGGGGGATACGCAGTATTTT
clone size: .; J gene: TRBJ2-5; D gene: .; V gene: TRBV19; CDR3 protein: CASEQGMGGETQYF; CDR3 DNA: TGTGCCAGCGAACAGGGGATGGGAGGTGAGACCCAGTACTTC
clone size: .; J gene: TRBJ1-4; D gene: TRBD1; V gene: TRBV4-2; CDR3 protein: CASSQDRGREKLFF; CDR3 DNA: TGTGCCAGCAGCCAAGACAGGGGGCGTGAAAAACTGTTTTTT
clone size: .; J gene: TRBJ2-5; D gene: .; V gene: TRBV19; CDR3 protein: CASSIGWAQETQYF; CDR3 DNA: TGTGCCAGTAGTATTGGTTGGGCACAAGAGACCCAGTACTTC
clone size: .; J gene: TRBJ2-5; D gene: .; V gene: TRBV7-2; CDR3 protein: CASSFSSRKETQYF; CDR3 DNA: TGTGCCAGCAGCTTCTCTAGCAGAAAAGAGACCCAGTACTTC
clone size: .; J gene: TRBJ1-6; D gene: .; V gene: TRBV28; CDR3 protein: CASTEPWDSPLHF; CDR3 DNA: TGTGCCAGCACCGAGCCCTGGGATTCACCCCTCCACTTT
clone size: few; J gene: TRBJ1-5; D gene: TRBD1; V gene: TRBV27; CDR3 protein: CATSGTGYQPQHF; CDR3 DNA: TGTGCCACCTCAGGGACAGGGTATCAGCCCCAGCATTTT
clone size: once; J gene: TRBJ1-2; D gene: .; V gene: TRBV6-2/TRBV6-3; CDR3 protein: CASSSTGYYGYTF; CDR3 DNA: TGTGCCAGCAGTTCGACAGGTTACTATGGCTACACCTTC
clone size: .; J gene: TRBJ1-2; D gene: .; V gene: TRBV6-1; CDR3 protein: CASSERFGQNYGYTF; CDR3 DNA: TGTGCCAGCAGTGAAAGGTTCGGACAGAACTATGGCTACACCTTC